What follows are 9 T cell receptor beta chains derived from one specimen sequenced in a study of T-cell reconstitution after alpha-beta-depleted transplantation in children (dated by TCRdb to the mid-2010s). The treatment or condition label for this specimen denotes: allogeneic hematopoietic cell transplantation with graft depleted of TCRalphabeta T cells and CD19 B cells. Library construction relied on PCR. TCRdb records Illumina HiSeq 2500 as the sequencer. Molecular barcoding was employed in the preparation of TCR libraries, with unique molecular identifiers being used to normalize TCRbeta repertoire quantification. TCRdb trimmed the raw reads at Q25, called clones with MiXCR and kept productive beta chains. Every CDR3 protein is listed once, alongside the most common genes and DNA of its rows. The sample yields about 600,000 distinct CDR3 sequences; over 10% were counted once. The ten largest make up 2% to 2.5% of the sample.

The specimen was PBMCs, mostly from graft donor cells, collected 360 days after TCRalphabeta/CD19-depleted stem cell transplant. All receptors derive from a male patient aged 10 to 17 who had a stem cell transplant for acute myeloid leukemia, so the T cells may come from the graft donor.

The gene calls are TRBV12-3 or TRBV12-4 and TRBJ1-4; the D gene is possibly TRBD1 (5 bases). Trimming took off 7 bases at V and 2 bases at J, with 11 bases between the two ends. This CDR3 has 14 residues. In nucleotides, the CDR3 is TGTGCCAGCAACCAGGGTTGGACTAATGAAAAACTGTTTTTT. This encodes CASNQGWTNEKLFF.

The chain uses TRBV7-6 and TRBJ1-1, with D possibly matching TRBD1 (5 bases). The CDR3 has 18 amino acids. Germline-derived CDR1 and CDR2 are SGHVS and FNYEAQ. V was clipped by 4 bases and J by 1 base, with 22 bases between them. This CDR3 reads CASSYESGTLLRNTEAFF. The CDR3 nucleotides read TGTGCCAGCAGCTACGAATCCGGGACCCTCCTTAGGAACACTGAAGCTTTCTTT.

This clonotype came up many times. The chain has TRBV28 and TRBJ2-7; D gene ambiguous. This CDR3 is 14 amino acids long. The germline V gene encodes CDR1 MDHEN and CDR2 SYDVKM. V lost 3 bases and J 3 bases, leaving 12 bases between the germline ends. The CDR3 here is CASSFVGVGYEQYF. CDR3 sequence (DNA): TGTGCCAGCAGTTTTGTGGGTGTTGGCTACGAGCAGTACTTC.

The V call is TRBV29-1, the J call TRBJ2-7; D is perhaps TRBD1 or TRBD2 (5 bases each). CDR3 length: 14 amino acids. Trimming removed 4 bases at V and 0 bases at J, with 13 bases between. CDR1 and CDR2 from the germline V gene are SQVTM and ANQGSEA. The CDR3 nucleotides are TGCAGCGTTGTGGTGGGACGGGCCTCCTACGAGCAGTACTTC. Its protein is CSVVVGRASYEQYF.

This clonotype has only a few counts. The chain carries TRBV7-9 and TRBJ2-7, with 9 bases matching TRBD1. Germline lookup yields CDR1 SEHNR and CDR2 FQNEAQ (reference sequence). The CDR3 has 15 residues. With V trimmed by 3 bases and J by 6 bases, 9 bases remained unmatched. CDR3 coding DNA: TGTGCCAGCAGCTTGGGACAGGGCCTGGTAGGCGAGCAGTACTTC. This encodes CASSLGQGLVGEQYF.

This chain connects TRBV9 to TRBJ2-7; D possibly matches TRBD1 or TRBD2 (5 bases each). This CDR3 contains 14 residues. Germline V gene sequence: CDR1 SGDLS, CDR2 YYNGEE. Trimming cost V 1 base and J 3 bases, with 11 bases left between them. Here the CDR3 reads CASSVRGWDYEQYF. CDR3 sequence (DNA): TGTGCCAGCAGCGTACGGGGCTGGGACTACGAGCAGTACTTC.

A few counts support this clonotype. The chain links TRBV10-3 to TRBJ2-1; TRBD1 or TRBD2 may be the D gene (7 bases each). CDR3 length: 15 amino acids. Trimming left V 6 bases short and J 3 bases short, with 15 bases between. The V gene's germline CDR1 is ENHRY and CDR2 SYGVKD. This chain's CDR3 is CAIRRGGTDYNEQFF. The CDR3 DNA sequence: TGTGCCATCAGGAGGGGAGGGACAGACTACAATGAGCAGTTCTTC.

This clonotype was counted a few times. The rearrangement links TRBV11-2 to TRBJ2-1; unclear D gene. The V end was cut by 2 bases, the J end by 4 bases, with 12 bases between. The V gene's germline CDR1 is SGHAT and CDR2 FQNNGV. The CDR3 is made up of 15 amino acids. CDR3 nucleotides: TGTGCCAGCAGCTTAAGGGAACGACTGTACAATGAGCAGTTCTTC. Protein: CASSLRERLYNEQFF.

This clonotype was observed a handful of times. The rearrangement joins TRBV2 to TRBJ2-5, with 7 bases matching TRBD1. CDR1 SNHLY and CDR2 FYNNEI come from the germline V gene. The CDR3 has 17 amino acids. Germline trimming cut 1 base from V and 3 bases from J; bases unmatched to any gene: 11. In nucleotides, the CDR3 is TGTGCCAGCAGTGAAGGGGGGATCGGGGACAGCGAAGAGACCCAGTACTTC. Protein product: CASSEGGIGDSEETQYF.